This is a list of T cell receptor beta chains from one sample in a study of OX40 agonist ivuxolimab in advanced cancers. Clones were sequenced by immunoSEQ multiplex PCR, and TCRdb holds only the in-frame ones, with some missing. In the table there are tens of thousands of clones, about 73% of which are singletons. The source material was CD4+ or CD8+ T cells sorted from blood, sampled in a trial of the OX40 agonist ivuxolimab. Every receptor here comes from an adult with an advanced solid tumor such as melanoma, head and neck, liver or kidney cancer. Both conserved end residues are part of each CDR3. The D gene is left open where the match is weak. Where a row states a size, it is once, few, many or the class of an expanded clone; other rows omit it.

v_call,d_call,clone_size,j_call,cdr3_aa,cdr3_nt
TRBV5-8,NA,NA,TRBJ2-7,CASSRGSGSSYEQYF,TGTGCCAGCAGCCGAGGATCAGGGAGCTCCTACGAGCAGTACTTC
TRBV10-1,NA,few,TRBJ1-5,CASSETDNQPQHF,TGCGCCAGCAGTGAAACAGACAATCAGCCCCAGCATTTT
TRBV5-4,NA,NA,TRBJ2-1,CASSLGGINEQFF,TGTGCCAGCAGCTTGGGCGGTATCAATGAGCAGTTCTTC
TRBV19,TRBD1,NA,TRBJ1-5,CASSITGRGNNQPQHF,TGTGCCAGTAGTATAACCGGCAGGGGGAACAATCAGCCCCAGCATTTT
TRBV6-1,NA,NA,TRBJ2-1,CASSEIPSEQFF,TGTGCCAGCAGTGAAATCCCAAGTGAGCAGTTCTTC
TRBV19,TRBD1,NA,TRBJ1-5,CASSIGTGIQHF,TGTGCCAGTAGTATCGGGACAGGGATCCAGCATTTT
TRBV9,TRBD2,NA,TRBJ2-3,CASSVGGQANTDTQYF,TGTGCCAGCAGCGTGGGAGGGCAGGCGAACACAGATACGCAGTATTTT
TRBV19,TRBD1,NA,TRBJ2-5,CASSSTGGASLKTQYF,TGTGCCAGTAGCTCTACAGGGGGCGCGAGTTTGAAGACCCAGTACTTC
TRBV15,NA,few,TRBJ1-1,CATRMNTEAFF,TGTGCCACCAGGATGAACACTGAAGCTTTCTTT
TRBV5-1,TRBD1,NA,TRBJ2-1,CASSVLDRGRNEQFF,TGCGCCAGCAGCGTGTTGGACAGGGGGCGTAATGAGCAGTTCTTC
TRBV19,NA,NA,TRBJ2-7,CATTMRDSYEQYF,TGTGCCACCACTATGCGGGACTCCTACGAGCAGTACTTC
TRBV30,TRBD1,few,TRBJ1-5,CAWSMTGENQPQHF,TGTGCCTGGAGTATGACAGGGGAGAATCAGCCCCAGCATTTT
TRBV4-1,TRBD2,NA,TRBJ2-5,CASSQGTSGSREETQYF,TGCGCCAGCAGCCAAGGGACTAGCGGGAGTAGGGAAGAGACCCAGTACTTC
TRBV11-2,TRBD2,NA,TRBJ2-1,CASSLAGGRSGEQFF,TGTGCCAGCAGCTTAGCGGGGGGTCGGTCTGGTGAGCAGTTCTTC
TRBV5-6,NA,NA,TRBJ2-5,CASSRRETQYF,TGTGCCAGCAGTCGGCGGGAGACCCAGTACTTC
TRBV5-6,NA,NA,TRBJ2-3,CASSPTLSTDTQYF,TGTGCCAGCAGCCCGACCCTGAGCACAGATACGCAGTATTTT
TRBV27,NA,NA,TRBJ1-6,CASSRAGTSILALHF,TGTGCCAGCAGTCGAGCCGGGACCTCAATTCTGGCCCTCCACTTT
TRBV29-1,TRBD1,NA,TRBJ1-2,CSVGTGGTYGYTF,TGCAGCGTCGGGACAGGGGGCACCTATGGCTACACCTTC
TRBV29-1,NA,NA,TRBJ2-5,CSVAPNFIGGRSETQYF,TGCAGCGTGGCCCCAAATTTTATCGGGGGGCGGTCAGAGACCCAGTACTTC
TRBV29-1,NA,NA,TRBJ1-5,CSVVGDQSNQPQHF,TGCAGCGTTGTTGGGGATCAGAGCAATCAGCCCCAGCATTTT
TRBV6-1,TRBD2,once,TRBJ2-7,CASSDPGTSGSYEQYF,TGTGCCAGCAGTGATCCGGGGACTAGCGGGAGCTACGAGCAGTACTTC
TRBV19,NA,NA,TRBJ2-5,CASSISSSLETQYF,TGTGCCAGTAGTATAAGCTCCTCCCTAGAGACCCAGTACTTC
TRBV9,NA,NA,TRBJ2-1,CASSVANGQYNEQFF,TGTGCCAGCAGCGTAGCAAATGGACAGTACAATGAGCAGTTCTTC
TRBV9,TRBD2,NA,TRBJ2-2,CASRLAVNTGELFF,TGTGCCAGCAGACTAGCGGTGAACACCGGGGAGCTGTTTTTT
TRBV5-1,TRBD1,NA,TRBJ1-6,CASSTAPGTEKSPLHF,TGCGCCAGCAGCACCGCCCCCGGGACAGAAAAATCACCCCTCCACTTT
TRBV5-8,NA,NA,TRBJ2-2,CASSRSAGPNTGELFF,TGTGCCAGCAGTCGTTCCGCCGGGCCCAACACCGGGGAGCTGTTTTTT
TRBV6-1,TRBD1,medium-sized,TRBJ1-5,CASSLDRDQPQHF,TGTGCCAGCAGCCTGGACAGGGATCAGCCCCAGCATTTT
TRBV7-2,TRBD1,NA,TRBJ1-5,CASSLTGGIYSNQPQHF,TGTGCCAGCAGCTTAACAGGGGGAATCTATAGCAATCAGCCCCAGCATTTT
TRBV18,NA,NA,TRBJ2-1,CASSPQRMEGQNEQFF,TGTGCCAGCTCACCACAACGGATGGAAGGCCAAAATGAGCAGTTCTTC
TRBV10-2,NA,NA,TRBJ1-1,CASIQALNTEAFF,TGCGCCAGCATACAGGCCCTGAACACTGAAGCTTTCTTT
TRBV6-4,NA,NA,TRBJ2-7,CASSTLEQYF,TGTGCCAGCAGTACGCTCGAGCAGTACTTC
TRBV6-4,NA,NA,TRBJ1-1,CASSVTGSTEAFF,TGTGCCAGCAGTGTTACAGGGTCCACTGAAGCTTTCTTT
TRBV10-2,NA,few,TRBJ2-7,CASSSGTPPPYEQYF,TGCGCCAGCAGCTCCGGGACACCACCTCCTTACGAGCAGTACTTC
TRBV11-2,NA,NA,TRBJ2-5,CASSLAWQQETQYF,TGTGCCAGCAGCTTAGCGTGGCAGCAAGAGACCCAGTACTTC
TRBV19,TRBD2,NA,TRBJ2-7,CASSIDGLADYEQYF,TGTGCCAGTAGTATAGATGGACTAGCGGACTACGAGCAGTACTTC
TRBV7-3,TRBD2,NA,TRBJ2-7,CASSFLSGSSYEQYF,TGTGCCAGCAGCTTTCTCAGCGGGAGCTCCTACGAGCAGTACTTC
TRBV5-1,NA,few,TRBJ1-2,CASSLEGVSYGYTF,TGCGCCAGCAGCTTGGAAGGGGTCAGCTATGGCTACACCTTC
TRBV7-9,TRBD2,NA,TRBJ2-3,CASSPAGAGGPGTVDTQYF,TGTGCCAGCAGCCCCGCGGGGGCGGGGGGGCCCGGTACAGTGGATACGCAGTATTTT
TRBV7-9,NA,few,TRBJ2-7,CASSIGRAEQYF,TGTGCCAGCAGCATCGGCAGGGCCGAGCAGTACTTC
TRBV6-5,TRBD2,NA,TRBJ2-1,CASSPGTSGRNEQFF,TGTGCCAGCAGTCCCGGGACTAGCGGGAGAAACGAGCAGTTCTTC